These 26 T cell receptor beta chains originate from one sample sequenced in a study of blood T cell repertoires in COVID-19. The data were produced by immunoSEQ multiplex PCR, yet TCRdb's version contains in-frame clones alone and is incomplete. The table has 60,000 or so clones, about nine tenths seen once. The sample taken for sequencing was peripheral blood. These receptors came from a human donor with acute or convalescent COVID-19. The donor label of this sample is uncertain.

The V and J genes are TRBV5-1 and TRBJ2-3, with 10 bases matching TRBD2. This CDR3 region has 18 residues. Germline V gives CDR1 SGHRS, CDR2 YFSETQ. The J segment lost 3 bases and the V segment lost 1 base, leaving 11 bases of the junction unmatched. The CDR3 DNA reads as TGCGCCAGCAGCTTGCGAACGGGGGCAGCGGGAGGGACAGATACGCAGTATTTT. This encodes CASSLRTGAAGGTDTQYF. Full variable domain (remainder filled in from reference TRBV5-1 and TRBJ2-3): KAGVTQTPRYLIKTRGQQVTLSCSPISGHRSVSWYQQTPGQGLQFLFEYFSETQRNKGNFPGRFSGRQFSNSRSEMNVSTLELGDSALYLCASSLRTGAAGGTDTQYFGPGTRLTVL.

The chain employs TRBV9 and TRBJ2-2; D is perhaps TRBD1 (6 bases). V was trimmed by 10 bases and J by 0 bases, leaving 19 bases between them. Germline V gives CDR1 SGDLS, CDR2 YYNGEE. This CDR3 region has 16 residues. The CDR3 DNA reads as TGTGCCTCACAAACCTCAGGGGCTTCGAACACCGGGGAGCTGTTTTTT. As protein: CASQTSGASNTGELFF.

This clone is a singleton in its sample. The chain is built from TRBV7-3 and TRBJ1-2; D not certain. This CDR3 region has 15 residues. CDR1 is SGHTA and CDR2 is FQGTGA in the germline V gene. Trimming pared 7 bases from V and 4 bases from J, leaving 19 bases between. This chain's CDR3 is CASNPNRGLGYGYTF. The CDR3 DNA reads as TGTGCCAGCAACCCGAATCGGGGTCTAGGCTATGGCTACACCTTC.

The CDR3 reads CASSQTDRRENIQYF. CDR3 nucleotide sequence: TGTGCCAGCAGCCAGACAGACAGGCGAGAAAACATTCAGTACTTC. This chain uses TRBV7-9 with TRBJ2-4, with D possibly being TRBD1 (6 bases). The length of the CDR3 is 15 residues. Germline-derived CDR1 and CDR2 are SEHNR and FQNEAQ (reference sequence). The ends were cut back, 5 bases at V and 5 bases at J, with 16 bases in the middle.

This chain joins TRBV5-1 and TRBJ2-5; possibly TRBD2 for D (6 bases). Germline assignment: CDR1 SGHRS and CDR2 YFSETQ. The CDR3 loop spans 15 amino acids. The V end was cut by 1 base, the J end by 4 bases, with 14 bases between. This chain's CDR3 is CASSLNPGAGETQYF. The DNA of the CDR3 is TGCGCCAGCAGCTTGAACCCGGGAGCGGGAGAGACCCAGTACTTC.

This clone was recorded a few times. The rearrangement joins TRBV28 to TRBJ2-5; perhaps TRBD1 as D (6 bases). Germline V gene sequence: CDR1 MDHEN, CDR2 SYDVKM. This CDR3 is 15 amino acids long. Trimming removed 3 bases at V and 4 bases at J, with 15 bases between. The CDR3 spells CASSFSGEGRETQYF. Here the CDR3 DNA reads TGTGCCAGCAGTTTTTCAGGGGAAGGTAGAGAGACCCAGTACTTC.

This clone has only a few counts. The V call is TRBV5-1, the J call TRBJ1-5, with 9 bases fitting TRBD1. Germline V gene data show CDR1 as SGHRS and CDR2 as YFSETQ. This CDR3 is 15 amino acids long. After removal of 0 bases from V and 3 bases from J, the junction contained 1 base not matched to a gene. The CDR3 nucleotides are TGCGCCAGCAGCTTGGGGGACAGGGACAATCAGCCCCAGCATTTT. Amino acids: CASSLGDRDNQPQHF. Using reference TRBV5-1 and TRBJ1-5 for the parts outside the CDR3, the full variable domain is KAGVTQTPRYLIKTRGQQVTLSCSPISGHRSVSWYQQTPGQGLQFLFEYFSETQRNKGNFPGRFSGRQFSNSRSEMNVSTLELGDSALYLCASSLGDRDNQPQHFGDGTRLSIL.

The chain has TRBV21-1 and TRBJ2-6; the D call in the table, TRBD2, was not verified against the DNA. TRBV21-1 has pseudogene status. The CDR3 length is 20 residues. CDR3 in DNA: TGTGCCAGCAGCAAAGATTCGGCTAGCGGGTTTCGCACTGGGGCCAACGTCCTGACTTTC. It encodes CASSKDSASGFRTGANVLTF.

This chain joins TRBV18 and TRBJ2-7; D gene unclear. Trimming removed 0 bases from V and 2 bases from J, with 8 bases in between. This CDR3 comprises 14 residues. Germline V gene lookup returns CDR1 KGHSH and CDR2 LQKENI. CDR3 sequence (DNA): TGTGCCAGCTCACCACCGCCGGAGCCCTACGAGCAGTACTTC. It translates to CASSPPPEPYEQYF.

Concerning this clone itself: An end of the junction differs from the germline gene, which may be a read error. V is TRBV5-4 and J is TRBJ1-3; the match to TRBD1 covers 7 bases. There are 15 residues in the CDR3. Germline loops: CDR1 SGHNT, CDR2 YYREEE (reference sequence). The CDR3 region has the DNA TGTGCCAGCAGCTTGGGGAGGACAGGATCAAACGCCATATATTTT. Protein sequence: CASSLGRTGSNAIYF.

The chain joins TRBV24-1 to TRBJ2-2, with D possibly TRBD2 on 5 matching bases. CDR1 and CDR2 (germline): KGHDR, SFDVKD. This CDR3 is 14 amino acids long. The ends were cut back, 2 bases at V and 5 bases at J, with 8 bases in the middle. CDR3 protein: CATSDYPGTGELFF. CDR3 nucleotide sequence: TGTGCCACCAGTGATTACCCGGGAACCGGGGAGCTGTTTTTT.

Only one count was recorded for this clone. The rearrangement joins TRBV3-1 (or the pseudogene TRBV3-2) to TRBJ2-5; 7 bases are a match to TRBD1. The J segment lost 5 bases and the V segment lost 1 base, leaving 4 bases of the junction unmatched. The germline V gene encodes CDR1 LGHDT and CDR2 YNNKEL (reference sequence). The CDR3 length is 14 residues. The chain's CDR3 is CASSQADRVETQYF. CDR3 sequence (DNA): TGTGCCAGCAGCCAAGCAGACAGGGTGGAGACCCAGTACTTC.

V usage is TRBV9 and J usage is TRBJ2-5, with D perhaps TRBD2 (6 bases). The CDR3 is made up of 14 amino acids. Deletions cut 4 bases from V and 4 bases from J, with 14 bases between. Per germline, CDR1 SGDLS and CDR2 YYNGEE. CDR3 loop: CASSLGGSLETQYF. The CDR3 bases are TGTGCCAGCAGCCTGGGGGGTAGCTTAGAGACCCAGTACTTC.

The V call is TRBV12-3 or TRBV12-4, the J call TRBJ1-2; TRBD1 matches 7 bases. The V gene end was trimmed by 5 bases and the J gene end by 14 bases; junction bases not matched to a gene: 14. The CDR3 runs to 13 residues. The CDR3 here is CASSPTGDLPPTF. CDR3 coding DNA: TGTGCCAGCAGTCCAACAGGGGACCTCCCCCCTACCTTC.

The chain recombines TRBV19 with TRBJ2-1; TRBD2 matches 9 bases. With V trimmed by 5 bases and J by 6 bases, 14 bases remained unmatched. CDR1 is LNHDA, CDR2 SQIVND, per germline (reference sequence). There are 17 residues in the CDR3. As DNA, the CDR3 is TGTGCCAGTAGTGGAATCCAACTAGCGGGTGATTCCAATGAGCAGTTCTTC. It is translated as CASSGIQLAGDSNEQFF. The full variable domain, completed using reference TRBV19 and TRBJ2-1, is DGGITQSPKYLFRKEGQNVTLSCEQNLNHDAMYWYRQDPGQGLRLIYYSQIVNDFQKGDIAEGYSVSREKKESFPLTVTSAQKNPTAFYLCASSGIQLAGDSNEQFFGPGTRLTVL.

J is TRBJ2-7 and V is TRBV19; 7 nucleotides match TRBD1. The CDR3 has 15 residues. V lost 3 bases and J lost 2; bases outside the gene matches: 7. Germline V CDR1 and CDR2: LNHDA, SQIVND (reference sequence). In nucleotides, the CDR3 is TGTGCCAGTAGTATCGAAGACAGGGCGGCCTACGAGCAGTACTTC. Amino acids: CASSIEDRAAYEQYF.

The rearrangement links TRBV5-1 to TRBJ2-1, with 13 bases fitting TRBD2. The CDR3 extends over 21 amino acids. Trimming at V came to 4 bases and at J to 4 bases, leaving 20 bases not matched to a gene. In germline, CDR1 is SGHRS, CDR2 YFSETQ. CDR3 coding DNA: TGCGCCAGCAGCCACCCTCAAGGACTAGCGGGAGAAATAGGGACTTACAATGAGCAGTTCTTC. Translating gives CASSHPQGLAGEIGTYNEQFF.

This clone was counted once. The same CDR3 arises from other DNA sequences in this sample as well. The V gene is TRBV19, the J gene TRBJ1-1, with a possible D match to TRBD1 (6 bases). V shed 4 bases and J shed 1 base, with 7 bases lying between them. This CDR3 is 13 amino acids long. Germline CDR1 and CDR2: LNHDA and SQIVND (reference sequence). Written as DNA, the CDR3 is TGTGCCAGTAGTACCAGGGGGAACACTGAAGCTTTCTTT. It codes for CASSTRGNTEAFF.

J is TRBJ2-4 and V is TRBV3-1 (or the pseudogene TRBV3-2); D may be TRBD1 (5 bases). Germline V CDR1 and CDR2: LGHDT, YNNKEL (reference sequence). Trimming shortened V by 1 base and J by 3 bases, and 16 bases separated the two germline ends. The CDR3 has 17 residues. The CDR3 is CASSQAGPGMGKNIQYF. The CDR3 region has the DNA TGTGCCAGCAGCCAAGCGGGTCCAGGGATGGGCAAAAACATTCAGTACTTC.

CDR3 in DNA: TGTGCCAGTAGTATAGGGGGGGTCAATTCACCCCTCCACTTT. The encoded protein is CASSIGGVNSPLHF. The chain employs TRBV19 and TRBJ1-6; TRBD1 is a possible D gene (5 bases). Germline CDR1 LNHDA, CDR2 SQIVND (reference sequence). The CDR3 is made up of 14 amino acids. V lost 1 base and J 7 bases, leaving 8 bases between the germline ends.

By share, this clone ranks as medium-sized. CDR3: CASKRGGVDEQFF. The CDR3 DNA is TGTGCCAGCAAAAGGGGGGGAGTGGATGAGCAGTTCTTC. The gene calls are TRBV6-5 and TRBJ2-1, with D maybe TRBD2 (7 bases). Germline CDR1 reads MNHEY; CDR2 reads SVGAGI. The V and J ends lost 7 bases and 8 bases respectively, with 15 bases between them. The CDR3 is made up of 13 amino acids.

V gene TRBV11-2 combines with J gene TRBJ1-1, with D possibly TRBD1 on 5 matching bases. The V and J ends lost 0 bases and 3 bases respectively, with 8 bases between them. CDR3 length: 14 residues. Germline CDR1 is SGHAT and CDR2 is FQNNGV. The DNA for the CDR3 is TGTGCCAGCAGCTTAGAGGACACTTACACTGAAGCTTTCTTT. As protein: CASSLEDTYTEAFF.

In its sample, this clone was seen once. The rearrangement uses TRBV6-4 and TRBJ2-3, with TRBD2 matching 12 bases. The CDR3 has 17 amino acids. Trimming at V came to 5 bases and at J to 5 bases, leaving 11 bases not matched to a gene. CDR1 and CDR2 (germline): MRHNA, SNTAGT. CDR3 DNA sequence: TGTGCCAGCAGTCGACTAGCGGGGGCCGCCGGGGGAGATACGCAGTATTTT. Amino acids: CASSRLAGAAGGDTQYF.

The V call is TRBV5-1, the J call TRBJ1-4; D is perhaps TRBD1 (6 bases). V gave up 2 bases and J gave up 0 bases, with 11 bases separating them. Germline-derived CDR1 and CDR2 are SGHRS and YFSETQ. The CDR3 totals 16 residues. The DNA of the CDR3 is TGCGCCAGCAGCTTTACAGGGTCCGCAACTAATGAAAAACTGTTTTTT. Protein sequence: CASSFTGSATNEKLFF.

This chain uses TRBV7-2 with TRBJ2-3; the D is unclear. The CDR3 loop spans 14 amino acids. V was pared by 2 bases and J by 2 bases, with 8 bases between. Germline CDR1 is SGHTA and CDR2 is FQGNSA. Here the CDR3 reads CASSLYGFTDTQYF. The CDR3 DNA reads TGTGCCAGCAGCTTATACGGTTTCACAGATACGCAGTATTTT.

The chain is built from TRBV19 and TRBJ1-4; D possibly corresponds to TRBD1 (6 bases). The V and J ends lost 8 bases and 5 bases respectively, with 21 bases between them. The length of the CDR3 is 16 residues. Germline lookup yields CDR1 LNHDA and CDR2 SQIVND (reference sequence). CDR3 amino acids: CASSPPIGTQNEKLFF. CDR3 sequence (DNA): TGTGCCAGTTCCCCTCCCATAGGGACACAGAATGAAAAACTGTTTTTT.